A single sample is the source of the 5 T cell receptor beta chains below, sequenced in a study of blood T cell repertoires in COVID-19. Only in-frame clones appear in the TCRdb table, and some are missing; sequencing was by immunoSEQ multiplex PCR. The sample has around 270,000 clones; 80% to 90% are singletons. Sequencing was done on a sample of PBMCs or T cells enriched from blood (not recorded which). The receptor set was obtained from a woman aged 40 to 50 who had been exposed to COVID-19.

The chain carries TRBV5-5 and TRBJ2-7; 7 nucleotides align to TRBD1. Germline V gene lookup returns CDR1 SGHKS and CDR2 YYEKEE (reference sequence). This CDR3 region has 15 residues. Germline trimming cut 3 bases from V and 0 bases from J; bases unmatched to any gene: 6. The chain's CDR3 is CASSSGQASSYEQYV. The CDR3, as DNA: TGTGCCAGCAGCTCCGGACAGGCTAGCTCCTACGAGCAGTACGTC.

The gene calls are TRBV9 and TRBJ2-7; 9 bases are a match to TRBD2. Trimming at V came to 4 bases and at J to 4 bases, leaving 9 bases not matched to a gene. Germline loops: CDR1 SGDLS, CDR2 YYNGEE. The length of the CDR3 is 15 residues. DNA for the CDR3: TGTGCCAGCAGCCCCAGGGGACTAGCCGATTACGAGCAGTACTTC. Translating it yields CASSPRGLADYEQYF.

The chain uses TRBV3-1 (or the pseudogene TRBV3-2) and TRBJ2-2; TRBD1 agrees at 8 bases. Germline lookup yields CDR1 LGHDT and CDR2 YNNKEL (reference sequence). This CDR3 has 16 residues. J was trimmed by 1 base and V by 3 bases; bases with no gene match: 4. CDR3 nucleotides: TGTGCCAGCAGCCACCGGGACAGGATGAACACCGGGGAGCTGTTTTTT. Translated, it gives CASSHRDRMNTGELFF.

The chain combines TRBV29-1 with TRBJ2-3; D not resolved. The V gene lost 4 bases and the J gene lost 0 bases, with 11 bases spanning the gap. Germline CDR1 reads SQVTM; CDR2 reads ANQGSEA. The CDR3 has 14 residues. The CDR3 coding sequence is TGCAGCGTTGTACGTAGTTTTAGCACAGATACGCAGTATTTT. It specifies CSVVRSFSTDTQYF.

The chain couples TRBV27 to TRBJ1-6, with D possibly matching TRBD1 (6 bases). The germline V and J ends were trimmed by 2 bases and 7 bases, with 15 bases remaining between them. The CDR3 contains 16 residues. Germline V gene data show CDR1 as MNHEY and CDR2 as SMNVEV (reference sequence). DNA of the CDR3: TGTGCCAGCAGTTTAAATTTCCGGACAGCGAATTCACCCCTCCACTTT. It codes for CASSLNFRTANSPLHF.